This TCR beta chain was sequenced during a study of T-cell memory formation after mild COVID-19. TCRdb passed the 5' RACE reads through MiXCR, listing each CDR3 protein once. The profile shows some 310,000 distinct CDR3 sequences, about 20% of them singletons. This clonotype was recorded a few times. Germline loops: CDR1 MNHNY, CDR2 SVGAGI (reference sequence). The CDR3 consists of 14 residues. V was shortened by 8 bases and J by 0 bases, with 11 bases between the two germline ends. The sequenced sample consisted of PBMCs or a T cell subset sorted from them (not recorded which). The chain has TRBV6-6 and TRBJ1-3; TRBD1 might be the D (5 bases). This receptor was obtained from a man aged 18 to 29 who had mild COVID-19 (a few samples of this study predate the infection). Cell type and time point are not known. The CDR3 DNA follows: TGTGCCAGCCAGCGGGGCGTCTCTGGAAACACCATATATTTT. It translates to CASQRGVSGNTIYF.